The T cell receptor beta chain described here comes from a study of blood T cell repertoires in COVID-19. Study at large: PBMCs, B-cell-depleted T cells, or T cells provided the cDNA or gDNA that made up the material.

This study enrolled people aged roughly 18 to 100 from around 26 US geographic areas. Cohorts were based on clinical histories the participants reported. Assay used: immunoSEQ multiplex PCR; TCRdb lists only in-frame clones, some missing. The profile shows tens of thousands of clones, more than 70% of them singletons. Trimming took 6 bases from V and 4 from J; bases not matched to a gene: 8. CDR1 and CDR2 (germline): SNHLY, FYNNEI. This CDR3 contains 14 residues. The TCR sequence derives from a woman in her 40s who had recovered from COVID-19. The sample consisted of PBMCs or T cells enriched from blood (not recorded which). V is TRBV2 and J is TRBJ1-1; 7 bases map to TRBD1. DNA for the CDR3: TGTGCCAGCAGCCAGGGGGTTTTGAGCACTGAAGCTTTCTTT. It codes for CASSQGVLSTEAFF.